Listed here are 20 T cell receptor beta chains from one sample, sequenced in a study of shared clonotypes between healthy human individuals. Sequencing was performed with immunoSEQ multiplex PCR; in TCRdb, only in-frame clones are kept and a portion is missing. Of approximately 640,000 clones detected, around 72% appear once; the ten largest clones hold 1.5% to 2%. Sequenced sample: memory CD4+ T cells sorted from blood. Subset here: CD45RA-negative fraction. These receptors were collected from a woman aged 25 to 39 in good health.

This sequence joins TRBV7-2 and TRBJ2-3; 8 bases agree with TRBD2. CDR1 and CDR2 (germline): SGHTA, FQGNSA. The CDR3 contains 13 residues. V was clipped by 5 bases and J by 5 bases; unmatched bases: 3. CDR3 loop: CASSLGTRDTQYF. For the CDR3, the DNA is TGTGCCAGCAGCCTAGGGACTAGAGATACGCAGTATTTT.

The V and J genes are TRBV5-4 and TRBJ1-3; D not resolved. The V gene's germline CDR1 is SGHNT and CDR2 YYREEE (reference sequence). This CDR3 contains 15 residues. V was pared by 0 bases and J by 4 bases, with 11 bases between. The CDR3 loop is CASSLGPTGGNTIYF. The CDR3 DNA sequence: TGTGCCAGCAGCTTGGGACCCACGGGAGGAAACACCATATATTTT.

This clone has a count of ten or more. The chain uses TRBV27 and TRBJ1-1; TRBD1 agrees at 10 bases. The germline V gene has CDR1 MNHEY and CDR2 SMNVEV (reference sequence). The CDR3 sequence is 16 residues long. V was clipped by 5 bases and J by 3 bases; unmatched bases: 9. The CDR3 loop reads CASSPGQGRADTEAFF. CDR3 coding DNA: TGTGCCAGCAGTCCGGGACAGGGGAGGGCGGACACTGAAGCTTTCTTT.

The V gene is TRBV2, the J gene TRBJ1-1; D is unresolved. Per germline, CDR1 SNHLY and CDR2 FYNNEI. The CDR3 has 11 amino acids. V was trimmed by 5 bases and J by 4 bases, leaving 5 bases between them. CDR3 amino acids: CASSISTEAFF. CDR3 DNA sequence: TGTGCCAGCAGTATTTCCACTGAAGCTTTCTTT.

The gene calls are TRBV2 and TRBJ2-7; 10 positions agree with TRBD2. The CDR3 has 13 residues. The germline V gene has CDR1 SNHLY and CDR2 FYNNEI. V gave up 8 bases and J gave up 5 bases; unmatched junction bases: 6. CDR3 nucleotides: TGTGCCAGCGCTAGCGGGAGTCTCGACGAGCAGTACTTC. This sequence encodes CASASGSLDEQYF.

The rearrangement joins TRBV5-1 to TRBJ2-2; TRBD2 aligns across 9 bases. This CDR3 contains 15 residues. With 3 bases clipped from V and 7 bases from J, the junction kept 7 bases outside the gene matches. Per the germline V gene, CDR1 is SGHRS and CDR2 is YFSETQ. The CDR3 region has the DNA TGCGCCAGCAGCTCGCGGGAGGGCTCTGTCGGGGAGCTGTTTTTT. It yields the protein CASSSREGSVGELFF.

This clone has a handful of counts. The rearrangement links TRBV6-1 to TRBJ1-1; D may be TRBD1 (5 bases). CDR3 size: 13 residues. Germline CDR1 reads MNHNS; CDR2 reads SASEGT. The V end lost 11 bases, the J end lost 0 bases, and 13 bases lay between the germline ends. The DNA for the CDR3 is TGTGCCTCTCGGGGGAGGATGAACACTGAAGCTTTCTTT. Translation: CASRGRMNTEAFF.

V and J are TRBV9 and TRBJ2-7; 7 bases line up with TRBD1. Germline CDR1 is SGDLS and CDR2 is YYNGEE. This CDR3 comprises 15 residues. V trimming: 0 bases; J trimming: 1 base; junction bases outside the gene matches: 4. Here the CDR3 DNA reads TGTGCCAGCAGCGTAGGGACAGGCCTGTCCTACGAGCAGTACTTC. Translation gives CASSVGTGLSYEQYF.

About this clone itself: This same CDR3 is encoded by further DNA sequences in the sample. This chain joins TRBV5-1 and TRBJ1-1; 7 positions agree with TRBD1. The germline V gene encodes CDR1 SGHRS and CDR2 YFSETQ. V shed 5 bases and J 4 bases; nucleotides not matched to a gene: 5. CDR3 length: 13 residues. CDR3 DNA sequence: TGCGCCAGCAGACTCGACAGGGCCACTGAAGCTTTCTTT. Translation: CASRLDRATEAFF.

The DNA of the CDR3 is TGTGCCAGCAGACGGGACACCGGCTACACCTTC. It is translated as CASRRDTGYTF. The V and J genes are TRBV28 and TRBJ1-2; tentative D call: TRBD1 (6 bases). The CDR3 extends over 11 amino acids. The germline CDR1 and CDR2 sequences are MDHEN and SYDVKM. Trimming removed 6 bases from V and 8 bases from J, with 10 bases in between.

The chain uses TRBV19 and TRBJ1-1, with D perhaps matching TRBD1 (6 bases). The CDR3 is 15 residues long. Germline V CDR1 and CDR2: LNHDA, SQIVND (reference sequence). V lost 8 bases and J 5 bases, leaving 21 bases between the germline ends. In nucleotides, the CDR3 is TGTGCCAGTCTCCGGGGGGCAGCCCTTTGGACTGAAGCTTTCTTT. It yields the protein CASLRGAALWTEAFF.

A word on this clone: The sample contains more than one DNA sequence encoding this CDR3. The V gene is TRBV7-9, the J gene TRBJ2-7; TRBD1 matches 11 bases. With V trimmed by 1 base and J by 2 bases, 1 base remained unmatched. Per the germline V gene, CDR1 is SEHNR and CDR2 is FQNEAQ (reference sequence). This CDR3 has 15 amino acids. The CDR3 region is CASSLGGQGAYEQYF. The CDR3 nucleotides are TGTGCCAGCAGCTTAGGGGGACAGGGGGCCTACGAGCAGTACTTC.

This chain joins TRBV5-1 and TRBJ2-1; no clear D. The CDR3 sequence is 11 residues long. The V and J ends lost 0 bases and 10 bases respectively, with 5 bases between them. The germline V gene encodes CDR1 SGHRS and CDR2 YFSETQ. The CDR3 loop reads CASSLAREQFF. The CDR3, as DNA: TGCGCCAGCAGCTTGGCCCGGGAGCAGTTCTTC. Based on the CDR3 plus reference TRBV5-1 and TRBJ2-1, the full variable domain is KAGVTQTPRYLIKTRGQQVTLSCSPISGHRSVSWYQQTPGQGLQFLFEYFSETQRNKGNFPGRFSGRQFSNSRSEMNVSTLELGDSALYLCASSLAREQFFGPGTRLTVL.

This clone was detected only a few times. The chain links TRBV28 to TRBJ1-1, with no clear D. The germline gives CDR1 MDHEN, CDR2 SYDVKM. The CDR3 is 12 amino acids. The ends were cut back, 5 bases at V and 8 bases at J, with 12 bases in the middle. As DNA, the CDR3 is TGTGCCAGCAGTCGCAATACTCCCGAAGCTTTCTTT. As protein: CASSRNTPEAFF.

The chain links TRBV7-9 to TRBJ2-1, with D possibly called TRBD1 or TRBD2 (6 bases each). Per germline, CDR1 SEHNR and CDR2 FQNEAQ (reference sequence). Trimming left V 5 bases short and J 8 bases short, with 19 bases between. The CDR3 contains 15 residues. The CDR3 DNA is TGTGCCAGCAGCGGACGGTCGGGGGCAAGCCATGAGCAGTTCTTC. Translation gives CASSGRSGASHEQFF.

The rearrangement uses TRBV5-5 and TRBJ2-2, with 9 bases fitting TRBD1. Germline values: CDR1 SGHKS, CDR2 YYEKEE (reference sequence). V lost 3 bases to trimming and J lost 2 bases; unmatched junction nucleotides: 5. The CDR3 covers 16 residues. The CDR3 DNA reads TGTGCCAGCAGCTCCGGACAGGGGCGAAACACCGGGGAGCTGTTTTTT. Translated: CASSSGQGRNTGELFF.

This clone was seen a handful of times. The same CDR3 also results from other DNA sequences found in this sample. The chain couples TRBV27 to TRBJ2-3, with D unclear. Per germline, CDR1 MNHEY and CDR2 SMNVEV (reference sequence). The V gene lost 0 bases and the J gene lost 4 bases, with 8 bases spanning the gap. The CDR3 is 14 residues long. CDR3 nucleotides: TGTGCCAGCAGTTTATCGGGTCCGCCAGATACGCAGTATTTT. Its translation is CASSLSGPPDTQYF.

The chain carries TRBV7-8 and TRBJ1-3; D not resolved. From germline, CDR1 is SGHVS and CDR2 FQNEAQ. With 1 base removed from V and 0 bases from J, the gap between germline ends came to 10 bases. The length of the CDR3 is 16 residues. The CDR3 nucleotides are TGTGCCAGCAGCTTAGGGCGCATCCTCTCTGGAAACACCATATATTTT. Its translation: CASSLGRILSGNTIYF.

The chain links TRBV19 to TRBJ1-1; D remains unclear. V lost 3 bases and J 0 bases, leaving 11 bases between the germline ends. Germline V CDR1 and CDR2: LNHDA, SQIVND (reference sequence). CDR3 length: 15 amino acids. The CDR3 nucleotides are TGTGCCAGTAGTATCGGTGCCGCTGTGAACACTGAAGCTTTCTTT. It encodes CASSIGAAVNTEAFF.

The rearrangement links TRBV11-2 to TRBJ2-1; D ambiguous. The CDR3 spans 11 residues. V shed 5 bases and J shed 12 bases, with 11 bases lying between them. Germline CDR1 reads SGHAT; CDR2 reads FQNNGV. CDR3 amino acids: CASSPQIVQFF. CDR3 in DNA: TGTGCCAGCAGCCCACAAATAGTGCAGTTCTTC.